Below, 18 T cell receptor beta chains from the same sample are listed, as sequenced in a study of T cells in Graves' hyperthyroidism and ophthalmopathy (dated by TCRdb to the late 2010s). Libraries were built with multiplex PCR. Sequencing relied on an Illumina HiSeq 2000. The TCR beta CDR3 regions were amplified from the RNA transcripts. The first round of RT-PCR for the TCR CDR3 was performed with the HTBI primer set and the Qiagen OneStep RT-PCR kit. The public reads were quality trimmed at Q25 with fastp and then assembled into clones with MiXCR by TCRdb, keeping productive beta chains. Every CDR3 protein is listed once, alongside the most common genes and DNA of its rows. The sample table records hundreds of thousands of distinct CDR3 sequences; around 14% of these occur just once. The top ten clonotypes cover approximately 29% of the sample. Input material: blood. Receptors were obtained from a woman in her twenties or thirties with Graves' hyperthyroidism.

This clonotype was detected a few times. The rearrangement links TRBV19 to TRBJ2-3; possibly TRBD1 or TRBD2 for D (6 bases each). The CDR3 loop spans 13 amino acids. V was clipped by 7 bases and J by 1 base, with 9 bases between them. CDR1 is LNHDA, CDR2 SQIVND, per germline (reference sequence). In nucleotides, the CDR3 is TGTGCCAGTAAGGGGGGCCGCACAGATACGCAGTATTTT. Amino acid sequence: CASKGGRTDTQYF.

This clonotype showed up many times. This sequence joins TRBV5-8 and TRBJ1-6; D gene uncertain. Trimming cost V 1 base and J 9 bases, with 2 bases left between them. The CDR3 is made up of 11 amino acids. The germline V gene has CDR1 SGHTS and CDR2 YDEGEE. The CDR3 DNA reads as TGTGCCAGCAGCTTGAGTTCACCCCTCCACTTT. It is translated as CASSLSSPLHF.

This clonotype was picked up many times. This chain uses TRBV20-1 with TRBJ2-7; 7 bases line up with TRBD2. This CDR3 is built from 13 residues. Trimming took 3 bases from V and 2 from J; bases not matched to a gene: 4. Germline assignment: CDR1 DFQATT and CDR2 SNEGSKA (reference sequence). The CDR3 DNA is TGCAGTGCTAGGTTCGGGGGGACCTACGAGCAGTACTTC. It translates to CSARFGGTYEQYF.

J is TRBJ1-1 and V is TRBV18; 7 nucleotides line up with TRBD1. From germline, CDR1 is KGHSH and CDR2 LQKENI. CDR3 size: 14 residues. V shed 6 bases and J 1 base; nucleotides not matched to a gene: 5. CDR3 region: CASSTQGRNTEAFF. CDR3 coding DNA: TGTGCCAGCTCGACACAGGGGAGGAACACTGAAGCTTTCTTT.

This chain links TRBV20-1 with TRBJ1-5; 7 bases agree with TRBD1. Germline V gene data show CDR1 as DFQATT and CDR2 as SNEGSKA (reference sequence). The CDR3 runs 14 residues. Losses at the gene ends were 3 bases for V and 3 bases for J; bases not matched to a gene: 5. Here the CDR3 DNA reads TGCAGTGCTAGGACAGGGCTGAACAATCAGCCCCAGCATTTT. It codes for CSARTGLNNQPQHF.

The chain links TRBV7-2 to TRBJ2-2, with no clear D. The germline gives CDR1 SGHTA, CDR2 FQGNSA. The germline V and J ends were trimmed by 1 base and 4 bases, with 10 bases remaining between them. The CDR3 totals 15 residues. DNA for the CDR3: TGTGCCAGCAGCTTAGGCCCCGCCGGCACCGGGGAGCTGTTTTTT. Translation gives CASSLGPAGTGELFF.

This clonotype occurred many times. The J gene is TRBJ2-5, the V gene TRBV3-1; D is possibly TRBD2 (5 bases). Germline V gene data show CDR1 as LGHDT and CDR2 as YNNKEL (reference sequence). V was trimmed by 0 bases and J by 2 bases, leaving 10 bases between them. The CDR3 length is 15 residues. The CDR3 is CASSQDPQRQETQYF. The CDR3, as DNA: TGTGCCAGCAGCCAAGACCCGCAGCGGCAAGAGACCCAGTACTTC.

V is TRBV18 and J is TRBJ1-6; no firm D call. Germline V gene lookup returns CDR1 KGHSH and CDR2 LQKENI. V dropped 2 bases and J dropped 5 bases, with 4 bases sitting between them. The CDR3 has 13 amino acids. The CDR3 bases are TGTGCCAGCTCACCAGGGGATAATTCACCCCTCCACTTT. The encoded protein is CASSPGDNSPLHF.

This clonotype was observed many times. The rearrangement joins TRBV20-1 to TRBJ2-3; tentative D call: TRBD2 (6 bases). Germline V gene data show CDR1 as DFQATT and CDR2 as SNEGSKA (reference sequence). The CDR3 runs 16 residues. V shed 3 bases and J shed 4 bases, with 20 bases lying between them. CDR3 in amino acids: CSARTGSPPGADTQYF. The CDR3 DNA sequence: TGCAGTGCTAGGACCGGGAGTCCCCCCGGAGCAGATACGCAGTATTTT.

The rearrangement uses TRBV25-1 and TRBJ2-7, with a weak D call TRBD1 (5 bases). CDR1 is MGHDK and CDR2 is SYGVNS in the germline V gene. The CDR3 contains 15 residues. Trimming removed 4 bases at V and 3 bases at J, with 16 bases between. The CDR3 bases are TGTGCCAGCAGTGCGGTGGGGCAGGAGCTCTACGAGCAGTACTTC. It encodes CASSAVGQELYEQYF.

In the case of this clonotype: This clone may be a read error of a much larger clone one base away. J is TRBJ2-1 and V is TRBV6-9; D uncertain. The V gene lost 3 bases and the J gene lost 1 base, with 16 bases spanning the gap. Germline V gene data show CDR1 as MNHGY and CDR2 as SVAAGI. The CDR3 is 17 amino acids. The CDR3 region has the DNA TGTGCCAGCAGTTACAATGGCGCGAGGCCGTCCTACAATGAGCAGTTCTTC. Amino acids: CASSYNGARPSYNEQFF.

This clonotype was seen at least ten times. This CDR3 is CSAHSGQEKEETQYF. For the CDR3, the DNA is TGCAGTGCTCACTCGGGACAGGAGAAAGAAGAGACCCAGTACTTC. The gene calls are TRBV20-1 and TRBJ2-5; 8 nucleotides line up with TRBD1. CDR3 length: 15 residues. Germline CDR1 reads DFQATT; CDR2 reads SNEGSKA (reference sequence). The J segment lost 3 bases and the V segment lost 5 bases, leaving 11 bases of the junction unmatched.

This clonotype was observed a handful of times. The CDR3 region is CASSPTGVDHEQYF. The CDR3 DNA sequence: TGTGCCAGCTCACCAACAGGGGTCGACCACGAGCAGTACTTC. The chain is built from TRBV18 and TRBJ2-7, with 7 nucleotides matching TRBD1. Germline-derived CDR1 and CDR2 are KGHSH and LQKENI. The CDR3 consists of 14 residues. The trim removed 2 bases at V and 5 bases at J, leaving 6 bases unmatched.

There are many counts of this clonotype. The CDR3 nucleotides are TGTGCCAGCAGCCACCGGGACAGGGGTGACTACGAGCAGTACTTC. It codes for CASSHRDRGDYEQYF. The rearrangement uses TRBV12-3 or TRBV12-4 and TRBJ2-7, with TRBD1 matching over 10 bases. The CDR3 consists of 15 residues. Unmatched junction bases numbered 8, after V lost 6 bases and J lost 3 bases.

This clonotype was observed many times. The CDR3 DNA sequence: TGTGCCAGCAGTTTACCCCGTGAGACAGGGGGCAGCAATCAGCCCCAGCATTTT. Its translation: CASSLPRETGGSNQPQHF. The chain links TRBV28 to TRBJ1-5, with 10 bases matching TRBD1. CDR1 is MDHEN, CDR2 SYDVKM, per germline. The CDR3 extends over 18 amino acids. V trimming: 2 bases; J trimming: 1 base; junction bases outside the gene matches: 8.

This clonotype was picked up a small number of times. V is TRBV28 and J is TRBJ2-1; TRBD1 matches 8 bases. Germline CDR1 and CDR2: MDHEN and SYDVKM. The CDR3 spans 15 residues. V lost 7 bases and J lost 6; bases outside the gene matches: 11. The CDR3 DNA reads as TGTGCCAGCACCCCGGGACAGGCAGTCCCCAATGAGCAGTTCTTC. Translation: CASTPGQAVPNEQFF. Together with reference TRBV28 and TRBJ2-1, the CDR3 gives the full variable domain: DVKVTQSSRYLVKRTGEKVFLECVQDMDHENMFWYRQDPGLGLRLIYFSYDVKMKEKGDIPEGYSVSREKKERFSLILESASTNQTSMYLCASTPGQAVPNEQFFGPGTRLTVL.

This clonotype showed up many times. The V call is TRBV3-1, the J call TRBJ2-1; the D gene could be TRBD1 or TRBD2 (5 bases each). The CDR3 runs 15 residues. The ends were cut back, 1 base at V and 6 bases at J, with 13 bases in the middle. Germline V lookup: CDR1 LGHDT, CDR2 YNNKEL (reference sequence). CDR3 protein: CASSQGGLGVNEQFF. CDR3 in DNA: TGTGCCAGCAGCCAAGGAGGGTTGGGGGTCAATGAGCAGTTCTTC.

This clonotype was picked up many times. The rearrangement uses TRBV20-1 and TRBJ1-1; 7 nucleotides align to TRBD1. Germline CDR1 and CDR2: DFQATT and SNEGSKA (reference sequence). Trimming took 1 base from V and 5 from J; bases not matched to a gene: 4. CDR3 length: 13 amino acids. This chain's CDR3 is CSARGQGETEAFF. CDR3 in DNA: TGCAGTGCTAGAGGTCAGGGGGAAACTGAAGCTTTCTTT.